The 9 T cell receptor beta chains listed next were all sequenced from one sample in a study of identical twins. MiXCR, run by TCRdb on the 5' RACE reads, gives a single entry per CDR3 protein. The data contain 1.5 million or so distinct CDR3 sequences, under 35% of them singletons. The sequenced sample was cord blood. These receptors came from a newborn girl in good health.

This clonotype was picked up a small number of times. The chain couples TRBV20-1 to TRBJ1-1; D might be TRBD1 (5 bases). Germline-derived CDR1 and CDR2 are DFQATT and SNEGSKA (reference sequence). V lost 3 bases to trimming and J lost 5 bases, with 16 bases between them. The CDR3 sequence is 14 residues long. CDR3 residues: CSARPRQFGTEAFF. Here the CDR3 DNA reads TGCAGTGCTAGGCCCCGACAGTTCGGGACTGAAGCTTTCTTT.

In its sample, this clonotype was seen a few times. The CDR3 coding sequence is TGTGCCTGGACTGTTTTAGCGGGCATGAGAGGGTTTACGGAGACCCAGTACTTC. Translating gives CAWTVLAGMRGFTETQYF. The chain employs TRBV30 and TRBJ2-5; 7 nucleotides line up with TRBD2. This CDR3 is 18 amino acids long. Germline V gene lookup returns CDR1 GTSNPN and CDR2 SVGIG (reference sequence). The J segment lost 5 bases and the V segment lost 4 bases, leaving 22 bases of the junction unmatched.

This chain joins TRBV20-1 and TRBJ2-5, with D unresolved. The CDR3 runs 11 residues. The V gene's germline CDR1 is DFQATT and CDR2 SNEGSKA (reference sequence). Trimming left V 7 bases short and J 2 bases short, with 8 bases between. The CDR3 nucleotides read TGCAGTGGGGAAGTACAAGAGACCCAGTACTTC. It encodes CSGEVQETQYF.

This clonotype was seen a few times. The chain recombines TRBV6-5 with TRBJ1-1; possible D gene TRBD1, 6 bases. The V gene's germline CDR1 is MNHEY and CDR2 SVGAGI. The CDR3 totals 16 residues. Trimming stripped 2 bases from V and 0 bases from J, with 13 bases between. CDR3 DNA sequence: TGTGCCAGCAGTTACGAAGGACAGCTTATGAACACTGAAGCTTTCTTT. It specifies CASSYEGQLMNTEAFF.

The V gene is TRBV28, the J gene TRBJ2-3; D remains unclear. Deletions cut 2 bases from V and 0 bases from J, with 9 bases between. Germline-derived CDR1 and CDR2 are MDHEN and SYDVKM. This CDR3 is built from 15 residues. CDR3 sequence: CASSLLRFSTDTQYF. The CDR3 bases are TGTGCCAGCAGTTTACTGCGGTTTAGCACAGATACGCAGTATTTT.

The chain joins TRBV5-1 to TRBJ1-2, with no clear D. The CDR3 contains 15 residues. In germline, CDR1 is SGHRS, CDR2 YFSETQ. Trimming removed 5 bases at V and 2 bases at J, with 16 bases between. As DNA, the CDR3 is TGCGCCAGCAGATACCTGAGAGCGGAAAACTATGGCTACACCTTC. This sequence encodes CASRYLRAENYGYTF.

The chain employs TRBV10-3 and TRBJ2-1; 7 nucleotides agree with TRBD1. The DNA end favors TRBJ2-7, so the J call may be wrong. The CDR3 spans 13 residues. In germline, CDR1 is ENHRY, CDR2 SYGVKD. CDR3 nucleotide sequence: TGTGCCATCACTCGGGACAGTTACAATGAGCAGTACTTC. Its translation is CAITRDSYNEQYF.

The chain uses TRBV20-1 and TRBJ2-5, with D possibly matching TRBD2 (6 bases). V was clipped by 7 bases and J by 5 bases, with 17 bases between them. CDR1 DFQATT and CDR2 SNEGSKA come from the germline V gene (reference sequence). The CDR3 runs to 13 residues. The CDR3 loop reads CSVTRSGGETQYF. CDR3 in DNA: TGCAGTGTTACCCGTAGCGGCGGGGAGACCCAGTACTTC.

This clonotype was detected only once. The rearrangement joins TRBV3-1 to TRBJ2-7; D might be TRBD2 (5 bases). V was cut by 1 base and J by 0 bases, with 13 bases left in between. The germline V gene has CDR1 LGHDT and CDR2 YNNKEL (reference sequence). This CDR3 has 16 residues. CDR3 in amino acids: CASSQGLALLSYEQYF. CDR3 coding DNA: TGTGCCAGCAGCCAAGGTCTAGCCTTACTCTCCTACGAGCAGTACTTC.